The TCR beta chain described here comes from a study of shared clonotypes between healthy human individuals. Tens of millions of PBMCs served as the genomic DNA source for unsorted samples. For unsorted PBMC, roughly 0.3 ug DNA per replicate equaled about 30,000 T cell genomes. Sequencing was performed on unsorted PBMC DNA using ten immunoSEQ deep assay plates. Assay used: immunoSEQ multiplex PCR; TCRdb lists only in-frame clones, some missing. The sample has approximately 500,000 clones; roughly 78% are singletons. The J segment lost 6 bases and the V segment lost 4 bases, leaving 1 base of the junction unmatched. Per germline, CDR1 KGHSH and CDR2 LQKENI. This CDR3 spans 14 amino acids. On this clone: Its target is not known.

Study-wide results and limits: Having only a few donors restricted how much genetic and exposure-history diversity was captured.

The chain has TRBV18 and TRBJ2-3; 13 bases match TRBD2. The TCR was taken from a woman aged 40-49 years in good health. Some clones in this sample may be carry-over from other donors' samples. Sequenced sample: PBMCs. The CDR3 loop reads CASSRTSGSDTQYF. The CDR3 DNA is TGTGCCAGCTCACGGACTAGCGGGAGTGATACGCAGTATTTT.